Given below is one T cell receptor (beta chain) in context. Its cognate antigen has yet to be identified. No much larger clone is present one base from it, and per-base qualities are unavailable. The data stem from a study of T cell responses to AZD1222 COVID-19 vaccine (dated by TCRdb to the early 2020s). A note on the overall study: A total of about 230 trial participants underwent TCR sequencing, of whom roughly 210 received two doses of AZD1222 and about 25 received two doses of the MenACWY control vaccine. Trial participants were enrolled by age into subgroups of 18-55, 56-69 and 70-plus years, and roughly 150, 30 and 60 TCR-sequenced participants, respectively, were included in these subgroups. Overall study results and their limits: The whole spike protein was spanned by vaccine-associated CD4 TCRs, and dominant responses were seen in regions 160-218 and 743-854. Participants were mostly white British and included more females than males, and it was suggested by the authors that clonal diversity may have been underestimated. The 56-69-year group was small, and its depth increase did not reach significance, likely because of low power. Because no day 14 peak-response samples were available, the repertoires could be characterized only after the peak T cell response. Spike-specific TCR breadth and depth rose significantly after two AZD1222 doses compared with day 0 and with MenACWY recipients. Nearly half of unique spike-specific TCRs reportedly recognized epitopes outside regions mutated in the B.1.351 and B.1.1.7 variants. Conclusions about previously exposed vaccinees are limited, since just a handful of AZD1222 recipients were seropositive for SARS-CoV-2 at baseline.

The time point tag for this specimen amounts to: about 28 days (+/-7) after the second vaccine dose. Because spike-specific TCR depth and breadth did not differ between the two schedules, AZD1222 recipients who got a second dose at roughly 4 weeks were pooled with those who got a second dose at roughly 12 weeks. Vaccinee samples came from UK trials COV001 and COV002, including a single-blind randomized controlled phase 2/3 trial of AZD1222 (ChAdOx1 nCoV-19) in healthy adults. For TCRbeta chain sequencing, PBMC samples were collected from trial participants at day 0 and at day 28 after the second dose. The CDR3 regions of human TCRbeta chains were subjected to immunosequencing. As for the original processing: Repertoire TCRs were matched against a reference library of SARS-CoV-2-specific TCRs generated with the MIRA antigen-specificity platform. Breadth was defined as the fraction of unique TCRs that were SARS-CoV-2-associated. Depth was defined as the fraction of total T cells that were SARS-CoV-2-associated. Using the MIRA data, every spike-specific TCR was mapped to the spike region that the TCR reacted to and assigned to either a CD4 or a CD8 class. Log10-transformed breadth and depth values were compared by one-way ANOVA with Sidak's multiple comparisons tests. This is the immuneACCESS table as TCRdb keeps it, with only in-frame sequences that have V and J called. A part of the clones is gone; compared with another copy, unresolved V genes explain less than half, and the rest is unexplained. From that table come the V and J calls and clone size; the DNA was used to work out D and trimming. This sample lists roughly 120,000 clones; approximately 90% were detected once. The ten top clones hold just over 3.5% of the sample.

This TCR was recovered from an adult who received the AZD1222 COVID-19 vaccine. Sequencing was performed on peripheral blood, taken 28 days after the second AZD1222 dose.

The DNA sequence follows: TGTGCCAGCAGCTTAGCGACAGGGGTTACCTACGAGCAGTACTTC. Its protein reads: CASSLATGVTYEQYF. The sequence is built from TRBV11-3 and TRBJ2-7; 8 bases in between match TRBD1. The germline V gene encodes CDR1 SGHNT and CDR2 YENEEA. From its cysteine to its phenylalanine, the CDR3 spans 15 amino acids. Left in the record is the CDR3 DNA by itself, 45 bases read in frame from the first base. V trim: 1 base; J trim: 2 bases; unmatched bases: 4.